Listed below are T cell receptor beta chains from one sample, sequenced in a study of PD-1 blockade in classical Hodgkin lymphoma. The method was immunoSEQ multiplex PCR; TCRdb's version includes in-frame clones alone and lacks a portion of them. This table holds about 33,000 clones, approximately 65% found once. This specimen consisted of peripheral blood mononuclear cells (PBMCs), obtained before the fourth cycle of nivolumab. The receptors stem from a human donor with classical Hodgkin lymphoma. Each CDR3 is given with its conserved first and last residue. D genes are given only for firm matches. The size field is filled for only some rows; it gives once, few, many or a size class.

v_call: TRBV28; clone_size: NA; j_call: TRBJ1-2; d_call: NA; cdr3_length: 13; cdr3_nt: TGTGCCGCCGGCCCGAACAGGGACCAGAGCTACACCTTC; cdr3_aa: CAAGPNRDQSYTF
v_call: TRBV5-1; clone_size: NA; j_call: TRBJ2-7; d_call: NA; cdr3_length: 14; cdr3_nt: TGCGCCAGCAGCTCACTGACGGCCTCCTACGAGCAGTACTTC; cdr3_aa: CASSSLTASYEQYF
v_call: TRBV18; clone_size: NA; j_call: TRBJ1-5; d_call: NA; cdr3_length: 16; cdr3_nt: TGTGCCAGCTCACCAAGGGGACCGGTGAGCAATCAGCCCCAGCATTTT; cdr3_aa: CASSPRGPVSNQPQHF
v_call: TRBV30; clone_size: NA; j_call: TRBJ1-2; d_call: NA; cdr3_length: 15; cdr3_nt: TGTGCCTGGAGTTCCAGGGACACCCAAATCCGTGGCTACACCTTC; cdr3_aa: CAWSSRDTQIRGYTF
v_call: TRBV9; clone_size: NA; j_call: TRBJ1-1; d_call: NA; cdr3_length: 15; cdr3_nt: TGTGCCAGCAGCGTAGACAACAGTAGGAACACTGAAGCTTTCTTT; cdr3_aa: CASSVDNSRNTEAFF
v_call: TRBV6-1; clone_size: NA; j_call: TRBJ1-5; d_call: NA; cdr3_length: 13; cdr3_nt: TGTGCCACCTTGTGGGCTCCTAATCAGCCCCAGCATTTT; cdr3_aa: CATLWAPNQPQHF
v_call: TRBV6-1; clone_size: NA; j_call: TRBJ2-2; d_call: NA; cdr3_length: 15; cdr3_nt: TGTGCCAGCCGCCCATTCCAGGACTACACCGGGGAGCTGTTTTTT; cdr3_aa: CASRPFQDYTGELFF
v_call: TRBV10-3; clone_size: NA; j_call: TRBJ1-3; d_call: TRBD1; cdr3_length: 16; cdr3_nt: TGTGCCATCAGTGGGGGACAGGGCCCCTCTGGAAACACCATATATTTT; cdr3_aa: CAISGGQGPSGNTIYF
v_call: TRBV14; clone_size: NA; j_call: TRBJ2-7; d_call: TRBD1; cdr3_length: 14; cdr3_nt: TGTGCCAGCAGCCAAGAGGGGACAGCCTACGAGCAGTACTTC; cdr3_aa: CASSQEGTAYEQYF
v_call: TRBV4-3; clone_size: NA; j_call: TRBJ2-7; d_call: NA; cdr3_length: 14; cdr3_nt: TGCGCCAGCAAGGAGACAGTCGGGACCTACGAGCAGTACTTC; cdr3_aa: CASKETVGTYEQYF
v_call: TRBV29-1; clone_size: NA; j_call: TRBJ1-1; d_call: NA; cdr3_length: 12; cdr3_nt: TGCAGCGCCGTGACAGGGAACACTGAAGCTTTCTTT; cdr3_aa: CSAVTGNTEAFF
v_call: TRBV29-1; clone_size: NA; j_call: TRBJ2-5; d_call: TRBD2; cdr3_length: 14; cdr3_nt: TGCAGCGCGATACTAGCGGGGGAGCCGGAGACCCAGTACTTC; cdr3_aa: CSAILAGEPETQYF
v_call: TRBV7-9; clone_size: medium-sized; j_call: TRBJ2-2; d_call: NA; cdr3_length: 15; cdr3_nt: TGTGCCAGCAGCTTTTTGAGGTCGAAACCCGGGGAGCTGTTTTTT; cdr3_aa: CASSFLRSKPGELFF
v_call: TRBV7-9; clone_size: NA; j_call: TRBJ2-3; d_call: TRBD2; cdr3_length: 14; cdr3_nt: TGTGCCAGCCAGAGCCGGGGGGACACAGATACGCAGTATTTT; cdr3_aa: CASQSRGDTDTQYF
v_call: TRBV5-5; clone_size: NA; j_call: TRBJ2-7; d_call: TRBD2; cdr3_length: 14; cdr3_nt: TGTGCCAGCAGCTTGAGGGAGGGCTACTACGAGCAGTACTTC; cdr3_aa: CASSLREGYYEQYF
v_call: TRBV4-1; clone_size: few; j_call: TRBJ2-7; d_call: NA; cdr3_length: 14; cdr3_nt: TGCGCCAGCAGCCAAGATCTGCCTAGTTACGAGCAGTACTTC; cdr3_aa: CASSQDLPSYEQYF
v_call: TRBV7-9; clone_size: NA; j_call: TRBJ2-7; d_call: TRBD2; cdr3_length: 15; cdr3_nt: TGTGCCAGCAGCTTAATTAGCGGGAGTTCAGCCGAGCAGTACTTC; cdr3_aa: CASSLISGSSAEQYF
v_call: TRBV19; clone_size: few; j_call: TRBJ2-5; d_call: TRBD1; cdr3_length: 15; cdr3_nt: TGTGCCAGTAGTATAGTGGGACAGGGGGGGGAGACCCAGTACTTC; cdr3_aa: CASSIVGQGGETQYF
v_call: TRBV28; clone_size: NA; j_call: TRBJ1-5; d_call: NA; cdr3_length: 13; cdr3_nt: TGTGCCAGCAGTATTGGACAGAATCAGCCCCAGCATTTT; cdr3_aa: CASSIGQNQPQHF
v_call: TRBV9; clone_size: NA; j_call: TRBJ1-5; d_call: TRBD1; cdr3_length: 15; cdr3_nt: TGTGCCAGCAGCGGCCGGACAGGGGCCAATCAGCCCCAGCATTTT; cdr3_aa: CASSGRTGANQPQHF
v_call: TRBV19; clone_size: NA; j_call: TRBJ1-2; d_call: TRBD1; cdr3_length: 17; cdr3_nt: TGTGCCAGTAGTATGAAAGCTCCGGGACAGGGTGTATATGGCTACACCTTC; cdr3_aa: CASSMKAPGQGVYGYTF
v_call: TRBV2; clone_size: NA; j_call: TRBJ2-3; d_call: NA; cdr3_length: 14; cdr3_nt: TGTGCCAGCAGTGATCCCCCTCGTAAAGATACGCAGTATTTT; cdr3_aa: CASSDPPRKDTQYF
v_call: TRBV7-6; clone_size: NA; j_call: TRBJ2-2; d_call: NA; cdr3_length: 14; cdr3_nt: TGTGCCAGCATTCCCTGGCCCGGCACCGGGGAGCTGTTTTTT; cdr3_aa: CASIPWPGTGELFF
v_call: TRBV27; clone_size: NA; j_call: TRBJ1-3; d_call: TRBD1; cdr3_length: 15; cdr3_nt: TGTGCCAGCAGTTTATCGTACAGGGGCGGAAACACCATATATTTT; cdr3_aa: CASSLSYRGGNTIYF
v_call: TRBV7-9; clone_size: NA; j_call: TRBJ2-5; d_call: NA; cdr3_length: 14; cdr3_nt: TGTGCCAGCAGCTTAGGAGGGATCAGGGAGACCCAGTACTTC; cdr3_aa: CASSLGGIRETQYF
v_call: TRBV30; clone_size: NA; j_call: TRBJ1-1; d_call: NA; cdr3_length: 12; cdr3_nt: TGTGCCTGGAGTGTTAGGGTAGCTGAAGCTTTCTTT; cdr3_aa: CAWSVRVAEAFF
v_call: TRBV18; clone_size: NA; j_call: TRBJ2-7; d_call: NA; cdr3_length: 18; cdr3_nt: TGTGCCAGCTCACCCACCTTGCGAGACGGAGGAGCCCCCTACGAGCAGTACTTC; cdr3_aa: CASSPTLRDGGAPYEQYF
v_call: TRBV28; clone_size: few; j_call: TRBJ2-5; d_call: NA; cdr3_length: 16; cdr3_nt: TGTGCCAGCAGTTTACCCGCAGGGGCGGGTCAAGAGACCCAGTACTTC; cdr3_aa: CASSLPAGAGQETQYF
v_call: TRBV9; clone_size: NA; j_call: TRBJ1-1; d_call: NA; cdr3_length: 16; cdr3_nt: TGTGCCAGCAGCGCCAATCTAGGTGGTAAGGACACTGAAGCTTTCTTT; cdr3_aa: CASSANLGGKDTEAFF
v_call: TRBV28; clone_size: few; j_call: TRBJ1-6; d_call: NA; cdr3_length: 12; cdr3_nt: TGTGCCAGCACCCCGCCTCGTGGACCCCTCCACTTT; cdr3_aa: CASTPPRGPLHF
v_call: TRBV5-1; clone_size: NA; j_call: TRBJ2-7; d_call: TRBD2; cdr3_length: 16; cdr3_nt: TGCGCCAGCCCCCGGAGCCTAGCGGGTAGCTCCTACGAGCAGTACTTC; cdr3_aa: CASPRSLAGSSYEQYF
v_call: TRBV5-6; clone_size: NA; j_call: TRBJ2-1; d_call: TRBD1; cdr3_length: 15; cdr3_nt: TGTGCCAGCAGCTTGAGTTGGACAGGGAGCAATGAGCAGTTCTTC; cdr3_aa: CASSLSWTGSNEQFF
v_call: TRBV28; clone_size: NA; j_call: TRBJ2-7; d_call: NA; cdr3_length: 18; cdr3_nt: TGTGCCAGCAGTTCGTACCTATCAGGCCCCGTCGCGTTCTACGAGCAGTACTTC; cdr3_aa: CASSSYLSGPVAFYEQYF
v_call: TRBV5-1; clone_size: NA; j_call: TRBJ2-1; d_call: NA; cdr3_length: 15; cdr3_nt: TGCGCCAGCAGCAGGGACACAAGCGGTTACAATGAGCAGTTCTTC; cdr3_aa: CASSRDTSGYNEQFF
v_call: TRBV28; clone_size: NA; j_call: TRBJ2-3; d_call: NA; cdr3_length: 16; cdr3_nt: TGTGCCAGCAGTTTAAGTGGAGGGATTGGCGCAGATACGCAGTATTTT; cdr3_aa: CASSLSGGIGADTQYF
v_call: TRBV7-9; clone_size: few; j_call: TRBJ2-7; d_call: TRBD1; cdr3_length: 15; cdr3_nt: TGTGCCAGCAGCTTAGCGGTGACAGGGGAATACGAGCAGTACTTC; cdr3_aa: CASSLAVTGEYEQYF
v_call: TRBV6-5; clone_size: NA; j_call: TRBJ2-1; d_call: NA; cdr3_length: 15; cdr3_nt: TGTGCCAGCAGCCCGAGGCGGGGGCTTCACAATGAGCAGTTCTTC; cdr3_aa: CASSPRRGLHNEQFF
v_call: TRBV6-5; clone_size: NA; j_call: TRBJ1-2; d_call: TRBD1; cdr3_length: 15; cdr3_nt: TGTGCCAGCAGTCAAGACAGGGGCCCCAACTATGGCTACACCTTC; cdr3_aa: CASSQDRGPNYGYTF
v_call: TRBV5-1; clone_size: NA; j_call: TRBJ2-2; d_call: TRBD1; cdr3_length: 15; cdr3_nt: TGCGCCACCTCCCAGGGGGCATCTAACACCGGGGAGCTGTTTTTT; cdr3_aa: CATSQGASNTGELFF